This T cell receptor (beta chain) was recovered during a study of tumor-infiltrating lymphocytes in primary liver carcinoma (dated by TCRdb to 2016 to 2017). General notes on the study: Surgical resection was performed in China between November 2015 and early 2016 on roughly 5 patients with histopathologically diagnosed primary liver carcinoma. TCRbeta repertoire sequencing, expression microarrays and whole-exome sequencing were combined in the study across five regions of each liver tumor, with adjacent normal tissue and blood also included. Tumors of the five patients were stage T1-T3 N0M0 with maximum diameters of roughly 4.2 to 10 cm. Of the five patients, three men and two women aged 30 to 69 years, four had hepatocellular carcinoma and one had combined HCC and intrahepatic cholangiocarcinoma. A total of some 35 specimens from 5 patients underwent TCRbeta repertoire sequencing, comprising about 25 tumor regions, 5 adjacent noncancerous liver tissues and 5 peripheral blood samples. Roughly 3.5 to 8 million productive TCRbeta reads were obtained per sample, and no significant difference in read depth was found between tissue types. Reproducibility between technical replicate repertoires was high, with correlation coefficients above 0.98 and mean shared-clone rates about 0.9.

Using a constant-region primer and ProtoScript II reverse transcriptase, TCRbeta-specific cDNA was reverse-transcribed from roughly 460 ng total RNA. Three nested multiplex PCR rounds, following a slightly modified ARM-PCR procedure, were used to build the TCRbeta libraries. Multiplex TRBV1-TRBV30 forward primers and a Cbeta reverse primer were used in the first two PCR rounds, each of which was run for around 10 cycles. Sample barcodes and Illumina adapters were attached in a final 25-cycle PCR using Deep VentR polymerase. Before sequencing, amplicons of 200-500 bp were purified from gel using a QIAquick gel extraction kit. TCRbeta amplicons were sequenced on an Illumina HiSeq 2500 with 250-bp paired-end reads. Per the authors' processing: Quality trimming of reads was performed with Trimmomatic v0.33, and paired reads were merged with FLASH v1.2.11 so that full CDR3 sequences could be recovered. MiGEC v1.2.1b assigned V, D and J germline segments to the rearranged TCRbeta sequences. Clonotype statistics and Shannon-Wiener diversity indices were calculated with VDJtools v1.0.0. To reduce sampling bias, subsequent analyses other than the diversity analysis used only the 250 most abundant clonotypes in each sample. Starting from the raw public reads, TCRdb applied fastp trimming at Q25, assembled clones with MiXCR and retained in-frame beta chains. Records with the same CDR3 protein are collapsed into one entry carrying the most frequent genes and DNA. These V and J calls originate from TCRdb's pipeline instead of the authors' own analysis. This sample gives under 200,000 distinct CDR3 sequences in total; almost 65% of them show up just once. The top ten constitute approximately 7% of the sample.

About this clonotype itself: Its antigen is not yet known. No base quality information exists; no much larger clone differs at one position.

V was cut back by 1 base and J by 5 bases, leaving a gap of 24 bases between them. As encoded in the germline V gene, CDR1 is SGHAT while CDR2 is FQNNGV. The CDR3 numbers 19 residues from cysteine through phenylalanine. The read is trimmed to its CDR3 DNA, 57 bases read in frame from base 1. RNA from unsorted whole blood was extracted with TRIzol reagent, and germline DNA was obtained with the DNeasy Blood & Tissue kit. Chronic HBV infection was present in the patients, and the patients were treatment-naive at sampling. Before surgery, approximately 3.6 milliliters of peripheral blood were drawn into K2EDTA tubes. The full study reports these points: Repertoire overlap was found to be higher between tumor regions (mean approximately 36%) than between tumor-adjacent (about 17%) or tumor-blood (around 15%) pairs, consistent with antigen-driven expansion. Because the samples were bulk and unsorted, CD4+ and CD8+ T cell repertoires could not be compared. With just 4 or 5 patients in the study, the authors point out that the findings should be validated in a larger study. Because sequencing covered only the TCR beta chain and unpaired alpha chains were not captured, true repertoire diversity is likely underestimated. The top 250 clones made up a significantly larger repertoire fraction in tumors than in blood (p = 0.039).

The sequence derives from an older woman with primary liver carcinoma and hepatitis B virus infection. Sequenced input: peripheral blood. The chain was built from TRBV11-2 and TRBJ2-1; D gene: possibly TRBD2, on 7 matching bases. The CDR3 loop reads CASSLALSTTSPGDNEQFF. At the DNA level, the sequence is TGTGCCAGCAGCTTAGCGCTCAGTACGACTAGCCCAGGGGACAATGAGCAGTTCTTC.